This T cell receptor beta chain is drawn from a study of T cell responses to AZD1222 COVID-19 vaccine. From germline, CDR1 is DFQATT and CDR2 SNEGSKA (reference sequence). CDR3 size: 10 residues. Trimming removed 6 bases at V and 7 bases at J, with 8 bases between. The assay was immunoSEQ multiplex PCR, and TCRdb's table has in-frame clones only and misses some. The sample records just under 95,000 clones, 65% to 90% being singletons. On this clone itself: What it binds is unknown.

The study's findings and limits: There were repertoire samples only from the period after the peak T cell response.

The rearrangement joins TRBV20-1 to TRBJ2-3; TRBD2 might be the D (5 bases). The specimen comprised peripheral blood, sampled on day 0 of AZD1222 vaccination. The sequence was collected from an adult in good health. The CDR3 DNA sequence: TGCAGTGCCGGGGATTATACGCAGTATTTT. This sequence encodes CSAGDYTQYF.